Reported below is one T cell receptor (beta chain). Sequencing of TCR beta covered CD8+ and CD4+ T cells obtained from blood. This CDR3 spans 12 amino acids. Germline CDR1 SQVTM, CDR2 ANQGSEA. V was pared by 7 bases and J by 6 bases, with 15 bases between. This sample is part of a study of CD8 T cells in Susac syndrome. RNA, at about 0.45 to 1 ug, was reverse transcribed with random hexamers. Amplification of TCR beta CDR3 was carried out by immunoSEQ multiplex PCR, which covered 54 Vbeta and 13 Jbeta segments. TCRdb redid the calling of the immunoSEQ multiplex PCR reads with MiXCR, one entry per CDR3 protein. The data show under 200,000 distinct CDR3 sequences, roughly nine tenths seen once.

Input material: CD4+ T cells from PBMCs. The origin of this receptor is a human donor with Susac syndrome. The chain recombines TRBV29-1 with TRBJ1-2; TRBD1 is a possible D gene (5 bases). For the CDR3, the DNA is TGCAGCGCGGACAAGCACGGAGATGGCTACACCTTC. Its protein product is CSADKHGDGYTF.